Presented here are 11 T cell receptor beta chains from one specimen sequenced in a study of long-term antiretroviral therapy in people with HIV (dated by TCRdb to the early 2020s). The immunoSEQ hsTCRB v3.0 assay was used at survey level resolution to sequence the TRB variable region. Imported from immuneACCESS, the table was reduced by TCRdb to in-frame sequences with V and J called. These copies leave out some clones; in studies compared against another copy, an unresolved V gene accounts for under half, and the cause of the remainder is not known. For this sample there are some 15,000 clones; over 70% appear just once. Together, the top ten hold around 15% of the sample. The source was unsorted PBMCs, collected about 1.3 years before starting antiretroviral therapy. The receptors originated from a man aged 25 to 45 with HIV.

The rearrangement joins TRBV5-4 to TRBJ2-1; D is perhaps TRBD1 (5 bases). V was trimmed by 4 bases and J by 0 bases, leaving 14 bases between them. Per the germline V gene, CDR1 is SGHNT and CDR2 is YYREEE (reference sequence). The CDR3 loop spans 16 amino acids. The CDR3, as DNA: TGTGCCAGCAGCCCTGGACATTCAAGCTCCTACAATGAGCAGTTCTTC. Amino acid sequence: CASSPGHSSSYNEQFF.

The chain links TRBV5-8 to TRBJ1-2; perhaps TRBD1 as D (5 bases). Deletions cut 3 bases from V and 10 bases from J, with 10 bases between. Germline assignment: CDR1 SGHTS and CDR2 YDEGEE. This CDR3 has 11 residues. CDR3 DNA: TGTGCCAGCAGCTCAGGGTCGGACTACACCTTC. Amino acids: CASSSGSDYTF.

The chain combines TRBV5-8 with TRBJ1-4; D unresolved. CDR1 SGHTS and CDR2 YDEGEE come from the germline V gene. This CDR3 comprises 14 residues. Trimming removed 6 bases at V and 8 bases at J, with 17 bases between. The CDR3 sequence is CASIAGGLSEKLFF. The CDR3 bases are TGTGCCAGCATCGCGGGTGGGCTAAGCGAAAAACTGTTTTTT.

The chain has TRBV10-3 and TRBJ2-7, with D possibly called TRBD1 or TRBD2 (5 bases each). This CDR3 region has 14 residues. Germline assignment: CDR1 ENHRY and CDR2 SYGVKD. V lost 10 bases, J lost 0 bases, and 16 bases lay in between. CDR3 sequence reads: CATSPRDGSYEQYF. Here the CDR3 DNA reads TGTGCCACCTCTCCCCGGGACGGCTCCTACGAGCAGTACTTC.

The chain links TRBV13 to TRBJ2-5, with D perhaps matching TRBD1 (5 bases). From germline, CDR1 is PRHDT and CDR2 FYEKMQ (reference sequence). The length of the CDR3 is 15 residues. Trimming took 1 base from V and 4 from J, leaving 13 bases between them. As DNA, the CDR3 is TGTGCCAGCAGCTTAGCCTTTGGGGCGAGAGAGACCCAGTACTTC. Translating gives CASSLAFGARETQYF.

This clone is a singleton in its sample. The CDR3 loop reads CARLDSINSPLHF. CDR3 nucleotides: TGTGCCAGGTTGGACAGCATAAATTCACCCCTCCACTTT. The V gene is TRBV6-4, the J gene TRBJ1-6; TRBD1 might be the D (6 bases). The CDR3 extends over 13 amino acids. Germline CDR1 MRHNA, CDR2 SNTAGT. V was cut by 9 bases and J by 7 bases, with 13 bases left in between.

This clone was recorded once. The genes are TRBV27 and TRBJ2-1, with 15 bases fitting TRBD2. Germline V gene lookup returns CDR1 MNHEY and CDR2 SMNVEV (reference sequence). V lost 2 bases and J lost 9; bases outside the gene matches: 5. The CDR3 consists of 16 residues. The CDR3 region is CASSLRGLAGGGEQFF. CDR3 DNA: TGTGCCAGCAGTTTAAGGGGACTAGCGGGAGGCGGTGAGCAGTTCTTC.

A few counts support this clone. V is TRBV11-2 and J is TRBJ1-1, with D unresolved. Germline loops: CDR1 SGHAT, CDR2 FQNNGV. Trimming left V 1 base short and J 5 bases short, with 14 bases between. The CDR3 spans 15 residues. As DNA, the CDR3 is TGTGCCAGCAGCTTAGGCGGCCGGAGCCGTACTGAAGCTTTCTTT. Translation: CASSLGGRSRTEAFF. The whole variable domain, filled in from reference TRBV11-2 and TRBJ1-1, reads EAGVAQSPRYKIIEKRQSVAFWCNPISGHATLYWYQQILGQGPKLLIQFQNNGVVDDSQLPKDRFSAERLKGVDSTLKIQPAKLEDSAVYLCASSLGGRSRTEAFFGQGTRLTVV.

The rearrangement uses TRBV30 and TRBJ1-3, with a possible D match to TRBD1 (5 bases). This CDR3 has 16 residues. CDR1 is GTSNPN, CDR2 SVGIG, per germline (reference sequence). V lost 2 bases and J 0 bases, leaving 14 bases between the germline ends. The DNA for the CDR3 is TGTGCCTGGAGTACGAAAGGGGCCAACTCTGGAAACACCATATATTTT. As protein: CAWSTKGANSGNTIYF.

This clone was observed a single time. In DNA form, the CDR3 reads TGTGCCAGCAGCCTTTTAGCGGCAGGAGATCGCAATGAGCAGTTCTTC. Its translation: CASSLLAAGDRNEQFF. The genes are TRBV7-6 and TRBJ2-1; possible D gene TRBD2, 6 bases. Germline loops: CDR1 SGHVS, CDR2 FNYEAQ. Trimming pared 5 bases from V and 6 bases from J, leaving 20 bases between. The CDR3 extends over 16 amino acids.

V usage is TRBV19 and J usage is TRBJ2-2, with 8 bases matching TRBD1. J gave up 4 bases and V 4 bases, and 2 bases lay outside the gene matches. The CDR3 is made up of 14 amino acids. The germline V gene encodes CDR1 LNHDA and CDR2 SQIVND (reference sequence). The CDR3 nucleotides read TGTGCCAGTAGTAGGACAGGGATCACCGGGGAGCTGTTTTTT. Translating gives CASSRTGITGELFF. Based on the CDR3 plus reference TRBV19 and TRBJ2-2, the full variable domain is DGGITQSPKYLFRKEGQNVTLSCEQNLNHDAMYWYRQDPGQGLRLIYYSQIVNDFQKGDIAEGYSVSREKKESFPLTVTSAQKNPTAFYLCASSRTGITGELFFGEGSRLTVL.